The T cell receptor beta chain described here comes from a study of shared clonotypes between healthy human individuals. Study background: Samples came from two female and a few male donors aged 18 to 49.

Per sorted-subset replicate PCR, input was 150 to 250 ng DNA, representing about 32,000 T cell genomes. Using immunoSEQ multiplex PCR, the repertoire was profiled, and TCRdb retains in-frame clones only, with some absent. The table includes about 1.1 million clones, around 78% detected once. General study points: Naive subsets, compared against memory subsets, generally had larger estimated richness values. An anticipated effect of sequencing depth on clonotype sharing among donors was recognized.

Notes on this clone: Its antigen is still unknown.

V lost 1 base to trimming and J lost 13 bases, with 13 bases between them. This CDR3 is 11 amino acids long. From germline, CDR1 is GTSNPN and CDR2 SVGIG (reference sequence). The sequenced sample was memory CD4+ T cells from PBMCs. Subset described: CD45RA-negative fraction. This sequence originates from a man aged 18 to 35 in good health. Some clones in this sample may be carry-over from other donors' samples. The rearrangement uses TRBV30 and TRBJ1-2; D is uncertain. CDR3 in DNA: TGTGCCTGGAGTGGGAACCTTATAGGCACCTTC. This sequence encodes CAWSGNLIGTF.